Presented here are 15 T cell receptor beta chains from one specimen sequenced in a study of technical replicates of blood from several donors. Using immunoSEQ multiplex PCR, the repertoire was profiled, and TCRdb retains in-frame clones only, with some absent. The table records 55,000 to 75,000 clones, 80% to 95% of them present only once. The sample consisted of PBMCs. These receptors were collected from a human donor in good health. Some clones in this sample may be carry-over from other donors' samples.

The rearrangement joins TRBV6-6 to TRBJ2-5, with 8 positions matching TRBD1. V lost 5 bases and J lost 2; bases outside the gene matches: 4. The CDR3 sequence is 14 residues long. Germline V gene lookup returns CDR1 MNHNY and CDR2 SVGAGI (reference sequence). The CDR3 spells CASSPRDRQETQYF. The CDR3, as DNA: TGTGCCAGCAGTCCACGGGACAGGCAAGAGACCCAGTACTTC.

This chain connects TRBV28 to TRBJ2-3, with D possibly being TRBD2 (5 bases). The length of the CDR3 is 12 residues. The V end was cut by 4 bases, the J end by 6 bases, with 8 bases between. Germline loops: CDR1 MDHEN, CDR2 SYDVKM. The CDR3 DNA sequence: TGTGCCAGCAGTTCCTTAGCGGATACGCAGTATTTT. Residues: CASSSLADTQYF.

The genes are TRBV7-6 and TRBJ2-7; D is ambiguous. Trimming removed 5 bases from V and 2 bases from J, with 10 bases in between. The CDR3 sequence is 13 residues long. Germline values: CDR1 SGHVS, CDR2 FNYEAQ. In DNA form, the CDR3 reads TGTGCCAGCAGCGCCGCGCAGGCCTACGAGCAGTACTTC. It yields the protein CASSAAQAYEQYF.

The rearrangement uses TRBV5-4 and TRBJ2-5, with a tentative D call TRBD1 (6 bases). The CDR3 is made up of 13 amino acids. Germline loops: CDR1 SGHNT, CDR2 YYREEE (reference sequence). V was trimmed by 3 bases and J by 2 bases, leaving 8 bases between them. CDR3 residues: CASSYGQQETQYF. The CDR3 DNA sequence: TGTGCCAGCAGCTACGGACAGCAAGAGACCCAGTACTTC.

V and J are TRBV5-4 and TRBJ1-4, with TRBD1 as a possible D gene (6 bases). V was pared by 4 bases and J by 6 bases, with 22 bases between. This CDR3 spans 17 amino acids. Germline values: CDR1 SGHNT, CDR2 YYREEE (reference sequence). The CDR3 here is CASSTSGGARRDEKLFF. The CDR3 DNA is TGTGCCAGCAGCACTTCTGGGGGGGCACGAAGGGATGAAAAACTGTTTTTT. Complete variable domain (other parts from reference TRBV5-4 and TRBJ1-4): ETGVTQSPTHLIKTRGQQVTLRCSSQSGHNTVSWYQQALGQGPQFIFQYYREEENGRGNFPPRFSGLQFPNYSSELNVNALELDDSALYLCASSTSGGARRDEKLFFGSGTQLSVL.

The V gene is TRBV4-3, the J gene TRBJ2-7; D uncertain. CDR3 length: 15 residues. V gave up 1 base and J gave up 6 bases, with 16 bases separating them. Germline V gene data show CDR1 as LGHNA and CDR2 as YSLEER. Written as DNA, the CDR3 is TGCGCCAGCAGCCAAGGCACCAACAGTCTCCGCGAGCAGTACTTC. This gives the protein CASSQGTNSLREQYF.

This clone was detected only once. This rearrangement joins TRBV7-3 to TRBJ1-1, with a tentative D call TRBD1 (6 bases). With 2 bases removed from V and 0 bases from J, the gap between germline ends came to 13 bases. CDR1 and CDR2 from the germline V gene are SGHTA and FQGTGA. The CDR3 length is 16 residues. CDR3 DNA sequence: TGTGCCAGCAGCTTAGTGCCCACAGGGATGAACACTGAAGCTTTCTTT. Amino acids: CASSLVPTGMNTEAFF. The full variable domain, rest sourced from reference TRBV7-3 and TRBJ1-1, is GAGVSQTPSNKVTEKGKYVELRCDPISGHTALYWYRQSLGQGPEFLIYFQGTGAADDSGLPNDRFFAVRPEGSVSTLKIQRTERGDSAVYLCASSLVPTGMNTEAFFGQGTRLTVV.

This chain connects TRBV9 to TRBJ2-7, with 7 bases lining up with TRBD1. Germline CDR1 and CDR2: SGDLS and YYNGEE. CDR3 length: 15 residues. V lost 0 bases and J lost 4; bases outside the gene matches: 7. The CDR3 coding sequence is TGTGCCAGCAGCGTAGCGTCGGGACAGTCTTACGAGCAGTACTTC. It is translated as CASSVASGQSYEQYF.

In its sample, this clone was seen once. V usage is TRBV5-4 and J usage is TRBJ2-3; 8 bases are a match to TRBD2. CDR3 length: 16 amino acids. J gave up 2 bases and V 3 bases, and 8 bases lay outside the gene matches. CDR1 SGHNT and CDR2 YYREEE come from the germline V gene (reference sequence). The CDR3, as DNA: TGTGCCAGCAGCTCTGTAGCGGGGAAAGTCACAGATACGCAGTATTTT. Its protein is CASSSVAGKVTDTQYF.

The chain is built from TRBV5-4 and TRBJ1-6; the D gene is possibly TRBD1 (5 bases). Per the germline V gene, CDR1 is SGHNT and CDR2 is YYREEE (reference sequence). Trimming left V 0 bases short and J 11 bases short, with 9 bases between. The CDR3 has 13 amino acids. The CDR3 protein is CASSLEAGTPLHF. CDR3 nucleotides: TGTGCCAGCAGCTTGGAGGCAGGGACACCCCTCCACTTT.

The genes are TRBV7-9 and TRBJ2-3, with TRBD1 matching over 9 bases. This CDR3 spans 13 amino acids. CDR1 and CDR2 (germline): SEHNR, FQNEAQ (reference sequence). The V gene end was trimmed by 5 bases and the J gene end by 7 bases; junction bases not matched to a gene: 4. CDR3 DNA: TGTGCCAGCAGCGTCGGACAGGGGAATACGCAGTATTTT. Translated: CASSVGQGNTQYF.

J is TRBJ1-6 and V is TRBV6-5; weak D call: TRBD1 (6 bases). Per germline, CDR1 MNHEY and CDR2 SVGAGI. Trimming shortened V by 6 bases and J by 3 bases, and 12 bases separated the two germline ends. CDR3 length: 15 amino acids. For the CDR3, the DNA is TGTGCCAGCAGACCGGGAGGGGGCTATAATTCACCCCTCCACTTT. Residues: CASRPGGGYNSPLHF.

J is TRBJ2-3 and V is TRBV4-2, with D perhaps matching TRBD2 (6 bases). The length of the CDR3 is 15 residues. The V gene's germline CDR1 is LGHNA and CDR2 YNFKEQ. Trimming removed 1 base at V and 2 bases at J, with 10 bases between. DNA of the CDR3: TGTGCCAGCAGCCAAGGTCGGCGGGACACAGATACGCAGTATTTT. This sequence encodes CASSQGRRDTDTQYF.

The J gene is TRBJ2-7, the V gene TRBV28; tentative D call: TRBD1 (6 bases). With 8 bases removed from V and 0 bases from J, the gap between germline ends came to 20 bases. This CDR3 region has 16 residues. CDR1 is MDHEN and CDR2 is SYDVKM in the germline V gene. In nucleotides, the CDR3 is TGTGCCAGCGCGAGGGGGTTCCCTTTAAGCTCCTACGAGCAGTACTTC. It specifies CASARGFPLSSYEQYF. The full variable domain, rest sourced from reference TRBV28 and TRBJ2-7, is DVKVTQSSRYLVKRTGEKVFLECVQDMDHENMFWYRQDPGLGLRLIYFSYDVKMKEKGDIPEGYSVSREKKERFSLILESASTNQTSMYLCASARGFPLSSYEQYFGPGTRLTVT.

This clone was observed a single time. The CDR3 coding sequence is TGCAGCGTTGGTAGGGACACGAACACCGGGGAGCTGTTTTTT. The encoded protein is CSVGRDTNTGELFF. The gene calls are TRBV29-1 and TRBJ2-2, with D possibly matching TRBD1 (6 bases). Germline V gene lookup returns CDR1 SQVTM and CDR2 ANQGSEA. Between the trimmed V and J ends, which lost 4 bases and 0 bases, there was a span of 9 bases. This CDR3 is 14 amino acids long.